Listed below are T cell receptor beta chains from one sample, sequenced in a study of blood T cell repertoires in COVID-19. Sequencing used immunoSEQ multiplex PCR; TCRdb keeps in-frame clones, though not all of them. The top ten clones hold 2% to 3% of a sample with about 100,000 clones, approximately 86% of them seen once. Material for sequencing was PBMCs or T cells enriched from blood (not recorded which). The receptors originated from a woman in her 50s who had recovered from COVID-19. Both conserved end residues are part of each CDR3. The D gene is left open where the match is weak. Part of the rows lack a size; the others show once, few, many or a class for expanded clones.

V gene: TRBV5-1; J gene: TRBJ2-4; clone size: few; D gene: TRBD2; CDR3 protein: CASSGGLAGGKNIQYF; CDR3 DNA: TGCGCCAGCAGCGGGGGACTAGCGGGTGGAAAGAACATTCAGTACTTC
V gene: TRBV28; J gene: TRBJ2-7; clone size: NA; D gene: NA; CDR3 protein: CASTRGSPYEQYF; CDR3 DNA: TGTGCCAGCACCCGGGGTTCTCCCTACGAGCAGTACTTC
V gene: TRBV25-1; J gene: TRBJ2-1; clone size: NA; D gene: NA; CDR3 protein: CASSLAGGHEQFF; CDR3 DNA: TGTGCCAGCAGCCTAGCCGGCGGTCATGAGCAGTTCTTC
V gene: TRBV18; J gene: TRBJ1-1; clone size: NA; D gene: NA; CDR3 protein: CASSPGQVLDTEAFF; CDR3 DNA: TGTGCCAGCTCACCAGGGCAGGTCCTCGACACTGAAGCTTTCTTT
V gene: TRBV19; J gene: TRBJ2-5; clone size: NA; D gene: NA; CDR3 protein: CASSRRGFQETQYF; CDR3 DNA: TGTGCCAGTAGTCGTCGGGGGTTCCAAGAGACCCAGTACTTC
V gene: TRBV28; J gene: TRBJ2-3; clone size: NA; D gene: NA; CDR3 protein: CASSGMAGGSTDTQYF; CDR3 DNA: TGTGCCAGCAGCGGCATGGCCGGCGGGAGCACAGATACGCAGTATTTT
V gene: TRBV30; J gene: TRBJ1-1; clone size: NA; D gene: TRBD1; CDR3 protein: CAWRLAGGTNTEAFF; CDR3 DNA: TGTGCCTGGAGGTTAGCAGGGGGGACGAACACTGAAGCTTTCTTT
V gene: TRBV6-5; J gene: TRBJ1-2; clone size: NA; D gene: TRBD1; CDR3 protein: CASSYSMIGGGGYTF; CDR3 DNA: TGTGCCAGCAGTTACTCGATGATAGGGGGCGGAGGCTACACCTTC
V gene: TRBV7-2; J gene: TRBJ2-7; clone size: NA; D gene: TRBD1; CDR3 protein: CASSFRDSSYEQYF; CDR3 DNA: TGTGCCAGCAGCTTCCGGGACAGCTCCTACGAGCAGTACTTC
V gene: TRBV28; J gene: TRBJ2-7; clone size: NA; D gene: NA; CDR3 protein: CASSLPGQGEQYF; CDR3 DNA: TGTGCCAGCAGTTTGCCGGGACAAGGCGAGCAGTACTTC
V gene: TRBV5-1; J gene: TRBJ1-1; clone size: NA; D gene: TRBD1; CDR3 protein: CASSREPGTGGTEAFF; CDR3 DNA: TGCGCCAGCAGCAGGGAGCCCGGGACAGGGGGCACTGAAGCTTTCTTT
V gene: TRBV19; J gene: TRBJ1-2; clone size: NA; D gene: TRBD1; CDR3 protein: CASSPRTGEDYGYTF; CDR3 DNA: TGTGCCAGTAGTCCCCGAACAGGGGAAGACTATGGCTACACCTTC
V gene: TRBV28; J gene: TRBJ1-2; clone size: NA; D gene: TRBD1; CDR3 protein: CASSPPGDGTGANYGYTF; CDR3 DNA: TGTGCCAGCAGTCCACCCGGCGATGGGACAGGAGCTAACTATGGCTACACCTTC
V gene: TRBV6-2/TRBV6-3; J gene: TRBJ1-2; clone size: few; D gene: TRBD1; CDR3 protein: CASSYGQVYGYTF; CDR3 DNA: TGTGCCAGCAGTTACGGACAGGTCTATGGCTACACCTTC
V gene: TRBV9; J gene: TRBJ2-7; clone size: NA; D gene: TRBD2; CDR3 protein: CASSGEVGLGYEQYF; CDR3 DNA: TGTGCCAGCAGCGGGGAGGTGGGACTAGGGTACGAGCAGTACTTC
V gene: TRBV2; J gene: TRBJ1-2; clone size: NA; D gene: NA; CDR3 protein: CASSEGGQDYGYTF; CDR3 DNA: TGTGCCAGCAGTGAAGGGGGGCAGGACTATGGCTACACCTTC
V gene: TRBV30; J gene: TRBJ1-1; clone size: once; D gene: NA; CDR3 protein: CAWSGGRRTTEAFF; CDR3 DNA: TGTGCCTGGTCGGGGGGGCGAAGGACAACTGAAGCTTTCTTT
V gene: TRBV7-9; J gene: TRBJ2-5; clone size: NA; D gene: NA; CDR3 protein: CASSQDLVVWETQYF; CDR3 DNA: TGTGCCAGCAGCCAAGATCTAGTAGTCTGGGAGACCCAGTACTTC
V gene: TRBV27; J gene: TRBJ2-3; clone size: NA; D gene: TRBD2; CDR3 protein: CASSPAGVPDTQYF; CDR3 DNA: TGTGCCAGCAGCCCAGCGGGAGTCCCAGATACGCAGTATTTT
V gene: TRBV28; J gene: TRBJ1-1; clone size: NA; D gene: NA; CDR3 protein: CASSFRGALTEAFF; CDR3 DNA: TGTGCCAGCAGTTTCCGGGGGGCGCTTACTGAAGCTTTCTTT
V gene: TRBV20-1; J gene: TRBJ1-6; clone size: NA; D gene: NA; CDR3 protein: CSASLQGDHNSPLHF; CDR3 DNA: TGCAGTGCTAGTTTGCAGGGTGATCATAATTCACCCCTCCACTTT
V gene: TRBV28; J gene: TRBJ1-5; clone size: few; D gene: NA; CDR3 protein: CASNEGLNQPQHF; CDR3 DNA: TGTGCCAGCAACGAGGGTCTCAATCAGCCCCAGCATTTT
V gene: TRBV5-1; J gene: TRBJ2-7; clone size: NA; D gene: TRBD1; CDR3 protein: CASSPDRGNYEQYF; CDR3 DNA: TGCGCCAGCAGCCCCGACAGGGGGAACTACGAGCAGTACTTC